This TCR beta chain stems from a study of cytomegalovirus exposure and HLA in healthy donors. General observations from the study: In vitro checks showed that a few CMV-associated chains really do target CMV antigens.

A remark on this clone: Its antigen is not known.

The PCR ran on 60 Vbeta and 13 Jbeta primers. TCRdb's copy holds only in-frame clones and misses some; the assay was immunoSEQ multiplex PCR. Counted here are about 52,000 clones, approximately 52% occurring once; the ten biggest clones make up about an eighth. The CDR3 extends over 14 amino acids. V lost 2 bases, J lost 10 bases, and 10 bases stayed unmatched. The germline gives CDR1 GTSNPN, CDR2 SVGIG (reference sequence). This TCR was recovered from a human donor in good health. V usage is TRBV30 and J usage is TRBJ1-4, with 7 bases fitting TRBD1. Sequencing used PBMCs. CDR3 DNA: TGTGCCTGGAGTCGCCCAGACAGGGCCGGAAAACTGTTTTTT. Residues: CAWSRPDRAGKLFF. Complete variable domain (other parts from reference TRBV30 and TRBJ1-4): SQTIHQWPATLVQPVGSPLSLECTVEGTSNPNLYWYRQAAGRGLQLLFYSVGIGQISSEVPQNLSASRPQDRQFILSSKKLLLSDSGFYLCAWSRPDRAGKLFFGSGTQLSVL.